This is a list of T cell receptor beta chains from one sample in a study of T cell changes during pregnancy in multiple sclerosis. Clones were sequenced by immunoSEQ multiplex PCR, and TCRdb holds only the in-frame ones, with some missing. This table has approximately 27,000 clones, roughly 89% appearing once. Source: CD8+ T cells from peripheral blood mononuclear cells, taken before pregnancy. The receptors come from a female donor with multiple sclerosis, enrolled in a pregnancy study. The CDR3 runs from the conserved cysteine through the conserved F or W. The order of the fields is CDR3 protein, CDR3 DNA, D gene, clone size, V gene, J gene. A D gene is named only where the DNA matches it firmly. Size is omitted from some rows. Given values are once, few, many or a class for expanded clones.

cdr3_aa: CASSARTERYEQYF
cdr3_nt: TGTGCCAGCAGCGCCCGGACAGAGAGATACGAGCAGTACTTC
d_call: .
clone_size: .
v_call: TRBV6-6
j_call: TRBJ2-7

cdr3_aa: CASSKARLGGANEQFF
cdr3_nt: TGTGCCAGCAGCAAAGCGCGACTCGGGGGGGCCAATGAGCAGTTCTTC
d_call: .
clone_size: .
v_call: TRBV21-1
j_call: TRBJ2-1

cdr3_aa: CSVGTGNTEAFF
cdr3_nt: TGCAGCGTTGGGACAGGGAACACTGAAGCTTTCTTT
d_call: TRBD1
clone_size: medium-sized
v_call: TRBV29-1
j_call: TRBJ1-1

cdr3_aa: CASSLMGQGHEKLFF
cdr3_nt: TGTGCCAGCAGCTTAATGGGACAGGGCCATGAAAAACTGTTTTTT
d_call: TRBD1
clone_size: .
v_call: TRBV13
j_call: TRBJ1-4

cdr3_aa: CASSLTQGVVAEAFF
cdr3_nt: TGTGCCAGCAGCCTAACACAGGGGGTCGTGGCTGAAGCTTTCTTT
d_call: TRBD1
clone_size: .
v_call: TRBV7-6
j_call: TRBJ1-1

cdr3_aa: CASSYFTDISYGQYF
cdr3_nt: TGTGCCAGCAGTTACTTTACGGACATCTCCTACGGGCAGTACTTC
d_call: .
clone_size: .
v_call: TRBV6-5
j_call: TRBJ2-7

cdr3_aa: CAIRDRGFAGYTF
cdr3_nt: TGTGCCATCCGGGACAGGGGGTTCGCCGGCTACACCTTC
d_call: TRBD1
clone_size: .
v_call: TRBV10-3
j_call: TRBJ1-2

cdr3_aa: CASRVSGGPTSTDTQYF
cdr3_nt: TGTGCCAGCAGGGTTAGCGGGGGGCCCACTAGCACAGATACGCAGTATTTT
d_call: TRBD2
clone_size: .
v_call: TRBV2
j_call: TRBJ2-3

cdr3_aa: CASSFRGRQPQHF
cdr3_nt: TGTGCCAGCAGTTTTCGAGGCCGACAGCCCCAGCATTTT
d_call: .
clone_size: .
v_call: TRBV27
j_call: TRBJ1-5

cdr3_aa: CASRGFGGVGYEQYF
cdr3_nt: TGTGCCAGCAGGGGCTTCGGGGGTGTTGGCTACGAGCAGTACTTC
d_call: .
clone_size: .
v_call: TRBV28
j_call: TRBJ2-7

cdr3_aa: CASSPFDIFSGNTIYF
cdr3_nt: TGTGCCAGCAGTCCTTTCGACATTTTCTCTGGAAACACCATATATTTT
d_call: .
clone_size: .
v_call: TRBV28
j_call: TRBJ1-3

cdr3_aa: CASSYSSPVTYEQYF
cdr3_nt: TGTGCCAGCAGTTACTCGAGTCCGGTTACCTACGAGCAGTACTTC
d_call: .
clone_size: once
v_call: TRBV6-6
j_call: TRBJ2-7

cdr3_aa: CASSIPRDTQYF
cdr3_nt: TGTGCCAGTAGTATCCCGAGGGATACGCAGTATTTT
d_call: .
clone_size: .
v_call: TRBV19
j_call: TRBJ2-3

cdr3_aa: CASSVGQGTYGYTF
cdr3_nt: TGTGCCAGCAGCGTAGGACAGGGTACCTATGGCTACACCTTC
d_call: TRBD1
clone_size: .
v_call: TRBV5-6
j_call: TRBJ1-2

cdr3_aa: CASSSTGGGLGYTF
cdr3_nt: TGTGCCAGCAGCTCGACAGGGGGCGGATTGGGCTACACCTTC
d_call: TRBD1
clone_size: .
v_call: TRBV5-6
j_call: TRBJ1-2

cdr3_aa: CASRLGTGGISEAFF
cdr3_nt: TGTGCCAGCAGGTTGGGGACAGGGGGTATTTCTGAAGCTTTCTTT
d_call: TRBD1
clone_size: .
v_call: TRBV27
j_call: TRBJ1-1